The 17 T cell receptor beta chains presented below share a single source sample, sequenced in a study of blood T cell repertoires in COVID-19. The method was immunoSEQ multiplex PCR; TCRdb's version includes in-frame clones alone and lacks a portion of them. The sample records tens of thousands of clones, under 90% being singletons. The sample taken for sequencing was peripheral blood. Every receptor here comes from a human donor in a cohort sampled during active COVID-19.

This clone was found once. The V gene is TRBV4-1, the J gene TRBJ2-3, with 8 bases matching TRBD1. Germline lookup yields CDR1 MGHRA and CDR2 YSYEKL. CDR3 length equals 14 residues. V shed 4 bases, J shed 4 bases, and the junction held 4 bases outside the gene matches. The CDR3 loop is CASSRGQGADTQYF. CDR3 bases: TGCGCCAGCAGCCGAGGACAGGGAGCAGATACGCAGTATTTT.

The table lists this clone with a count of one. The chain links TRBV6-6 to TRBJ1-5; the match to TRBD1 covers 10 bases. V lost 0 bases to trimming and J lost 2 bases; unmatched junction nucleotides: 1. Germline V gene sequence: CDR1 MNHNY, CDR2 SVGAGI (reference sequence). The CDR3 consists of 16 residues. The CDR3 coding sequence is TGTGCCAGCAGTTACTCCGGACAGGGGGGCAATCAGCCCCAGCATTTT. It yields the protein CASSYSGQGGNQPQHF.

The rearrangement joins TRBV28 to TRBJ2-7; 7 nucleotides match TRBD2. This CDR3 contains 14 residues. CDR1 and CDR2 from the germline V gene are MDHEN and SYDVKM. The ends lost 8 bases at V and 0 bases at J; junction bases unmatched: 7. CDR3 nucleotide sequence: TGTGCCAGCCTCCCTCGCGGGAGCTCCTACGAGCAGTACTTC. It translates to CASLPRGSSYEQYF.

The CDR3 spells CASSPLGGDTEAFF. Here the CDR3 DNA reads TGTGCCAGCTCACCGTTGGGAGGGGACACTGAAGCTTTCTTT. V gene TRBV18 combines with J gene TRBJ1-1; tentative D call: TRBD1 (5 bases). There are 14 residues in the CDR3. Trimming removed 3 bases from V and 3 bases from J, with 11 bases in between. Germline-derived CDR1 and CDR2 are KGHSH and LQKENI.

This clone was recorded only once. The J gene is TRBJ2-1, the V gene TRBV18, with 10 bases identical to TRBD2. From germline, CDR1 is KGHSH and CDR2 LQKENI. The trim removed 5 bases at V and 0 bases at J, leaving 4 bases unmatched. This CDR3 is built from 16 residues. CDR3 coding DNA: TGTGCCAGCTCAGTGGGACTAGCGAGCTCCTACAATGAGCAGTTCTTC. This encodes CASSVGLASSYNEQFF.

This clone showed up just once. The V and J genes are TRBV27 and TRBJ2-1, with 7 bases lining up with TRBD1. The CDR3 is 15 amino acids. Per the germline V gene, CDR1 is MNHEY and CDR2 is SMNVEV (reference sequence). Trimming at V came to 3 bases and at J to 5 bases, leaving 7 bases not matched to a gene. DNA of the CDR3: TGTGCCAGCAGTTTGTCGACAGGGATAAACAATGAGCAGTTCTTC. It specifies CASSLSTGINNEQFF.

The chain joins TRBV6-1 to TRBJ2-2; no reliable D call. This CDR3 has 16 amino acids. Germline CDR1 and CDR2: MNHNS and SASEGT. The V end was cut by 0 bases, the J end by 0 bases, with 8 bases between. CDR3 DNA sequence: TGTGCCAGCAGTGAAGCGGTCAGGTCGAACACCGGGGAGCTGTTTTTT. This codes for CASSEAVRSNTGELFF.

The chain has TRBV6-5 and TRBJ1-1; D is perhaps TRBD1 (5 bases). Between the trimmed V and J ends, which lost 7 bases and 5 bases, there was a span of 14 bases. In germline, CDR1 is MNHEY, CDR2 SVGAGI. The CDR3 contains 13 residues. CDR3 in amino acids: CASTLDGGTEAFF. The CDR3 nucleotides are TGTGCCAGCACCTTGGACGGGGGGACTGAAGCTTTCTTT.

This chain links TRBV5-4 with TRBJ1-6; possibly TRBD1 for D (5 bases). Trimming pared 0 bases from V and 6 bases from J, leaving 10 bases between. Germline-derived CDR1 and CDR2 are SGHNT and YYREEE (reference sequence). The CDR3 spans 15 residues. The CDR3 is CASSLDIGVNSPLHF. The CDR3 DNA is TGTGCCAGCAGCTTGGATATAGGGGTTAATTCACCCCTCCACTTT.

The J gene is TRBJ1-6, the V gene TRBV5-6, with a possible D match to TRBD1 (6 bases). The CDR3 has 12 amino acids. Trimming shortened V by 4 bases and J by 16 bases, and 15 bases separated the two germline ends. CDR1 SGHDT and CDR2 YYEEEE come from the germline V gene. In DNA form, the CDR3 reads TGTGCCAGCAGCCGTACGGACAGTTTGCTCCACTTT. Protein product: CASSRTDSLLHF.

The rearrangement joins TRBV27 to TRBJ1-5; TRBD1 is a possible D gene (5 bases). This CDR3 has 14 residues. Germline CDR1 and CDR2: MNHEY and SMNVEV (reference sequence). V gave up 3 bases and J gave up 4 bases, with 10 bases separating them. The CDR3 DNA is TGTGCCAGCAGTTTTGGGGGGTATAATCAGCCCCAGCATTTT. This translates into CASSFGGYNQPQHF.

V usage is TRBV7-2 and J usage is TRBJ1-2, with D unclear. Per the germline V gene, CDR1 is SGHTA and CDR2 is FQGNSA. The CDR3 has 12 residues. Trimming stripped 6 bases from V and 5 bases from J, with 10 bases between. CDR3 in amino acids: CASSYTSYGYTF. CDR3 bases: TGTGCCAGCAGTTACACATCGTATGGCTACACCTTC.

The chain recombines TRBV28 with TRBJ1-1; D call uncertain. With 4 bases removed from V and 5 bases from J, the gap between germline ends came to 11 bases. The germline gives CDR1 MDHEN, CDR2 SYDVKM. CDR3 length equals 13 residues. The CDR3 loop is CASSSFEQTEAFF. DNA of the CDR3: TGTGCCAGCAGTTCCTTCGAACAGACTGAAGCTTTCTTT.

The V call is TRBV5-8, the J call TRBJ2-1; 9 bases are shared with TRBD2. CDR1 and CDR2 from the germline V gene are SGHTS and YDEGEE. The CDR3 contains 18 residues. The V segment lost 0 bases and the J segment 0 bases; nucleotides outside the gene matches: 7. The CDR3, as DNA: TGTGCCAGCAGCTTGGTTGCGGGGGGGATAAGCTCCTACAATGAGCAGTTCTTC. Translated: CASSLVAGGISSYNEQFF.

This clone was detected once. The chain recombines TRBV3-1 (or the pseudogene TRBV3-2) with TRBJ2-7, with TRBD1 identical over 8 bases. The V and J ends lost 4 bases and 1 base, in that order; junction bases with no gene match: 6. There are 15 residues in the CDR3. Germline V gives CDR1 LGHDT, CDR2 YNNKEL (reference sequence). DNA of the CDR3: TGTGCCAGCAGCCTCGGACAGGGTTATTCCTACGAGCAGTACTTC. Translation: CASSLGQGYSYEQYF.

The J gene is TRBJ2-1, the V gene TRBV27; the match to TRBD2 covers 10 bases. The CDR3 extends over 17 amino acids. Germline CDR1 MNHEY, CDR2 SMNVEV (reference sequence). V shed 5 bases and J 10 bases; nucleotides not matched to a gene: 17. The CDR3 bases are TGTGCCAGCAGTCAGCGCCTAAACAGCGGGGGGGCAGGGGAGCAGTTCTTC. Translating it yields CASSQRLNSGGAGEQFF.

CDR3 bases: TGTGCCAGCAGCCCCTCCGGGACAGTATACTACGAGCAGTACTTC. This encodes CASSPSGTVYYEQYF. The J gene is TRBJ2-7, the V gene TRBV3-1 (or the pseudogene TRBV3-2); 7 nucleotides line up with TRBD1. Losses at the gene ends were 4 bases for V and 3 bases for J; bases not matched to a gene: 9. The CDR3 runs to 15 residues. The germline V gene has CDR1 LGHDT and CDR2 YNNKEL (reference sequence).